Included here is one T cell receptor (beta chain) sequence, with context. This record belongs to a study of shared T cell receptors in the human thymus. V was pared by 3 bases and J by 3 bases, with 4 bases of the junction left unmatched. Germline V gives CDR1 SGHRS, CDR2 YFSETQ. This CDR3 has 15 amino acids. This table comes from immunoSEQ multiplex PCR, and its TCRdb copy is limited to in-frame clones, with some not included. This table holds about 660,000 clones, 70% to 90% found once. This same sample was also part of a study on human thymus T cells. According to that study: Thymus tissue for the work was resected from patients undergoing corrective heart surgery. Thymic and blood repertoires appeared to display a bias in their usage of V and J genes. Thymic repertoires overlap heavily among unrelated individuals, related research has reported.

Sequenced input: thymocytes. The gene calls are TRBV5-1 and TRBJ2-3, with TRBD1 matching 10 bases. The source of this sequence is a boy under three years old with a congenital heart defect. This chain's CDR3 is CASSSGTGETDTQYF. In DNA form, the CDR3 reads TGCGCCAGCAGCTCGGGGACAGGGGAGACAGATACGCAGTATTTT.